This is a list of T cell receptor beta chains from one sample in a study of blood T cell repertoires in COVID-19. TCRdb keeps only in-frame clones here, not all; method: immunoSEQ multiplex PCR. The sample lists just over 650,000 clones; about 90% were seen once. The specimen was peripheral blood. These receptors were obtained from a woman aged 18 to 35 with acute or convalescent COVID-19. CDR3s include the opening cysteine and the closing phenylalanine or tryptophan. Fields, in order: CDR3 protein, CDR3 DNA, V gene, CDR3 length, D gene, clone size, J gene. A D gene is named only where the DNA matches it firmly. For some rows the clone size is stated as once, few or many, or as a class when expanded; others skip it.

CDR3: CATSRGQGSSYNSPLHF; DNA: TGTGCCACCAGCAGAGGACAGGGGAGCTCCTATAATTCACCCCTCCACTTT; V: TRBV15; length: 17; D: TRBD1; size: NA; J: TRBJ1-6
CDR3: CASSLDGAGQYNSPLHF; DNA: TGTGCCAGCAGCTTAGATGGGGCAGGCCAATATAATTCACCCCTCCACTTT; V: TRBV7-6; length: 17; D: NA; size: NA; J: TRBJ1-6
CDR3: CASSSPGTGGEKLFF; DNA: TGTGCCAGCAGCTCCCCCGGGACAGGGGGTGAAAAACTGTTTTTT; V: TRBV3-1/TRBV3-2; length: 15; D: TRBD1; size: once; J: TRBJ1-4
CDR3: CASSLAPYRSLNTGELFF; DNA: TGTGCCAGCAGCTTGGCCCCCTACCGTTCCCTTAACACCGGGGAGCTGTTTTTT; V: TRBV5-6; length: 18; D: NA; size: few; J: TRBJ2-2
CDR3: CASRLAGGHYNEQFF; DNA: TGCGCCAGCAGACTTGCAGGGGGGCACTACAATGAGCAGTTCTTC; V: TRBV5-1; length: 15; D: NA; size: NA; J: TRBJ2-1
CDR3: CASRQYTDTQYF; DNA: TGCGCCAGCAGACAGTACACAGATACGCAGTATTTT; V: TRBV10-2; length: 12; D: NA; size: NA; J: TRBJ2-3
CDR3: CASSLAGQGNQPQHF; DNA: TGTGCCAGCAGCTTAGCGGGACAGGGCAATCAGCCCCAGCATTTT; V: TRBV7-8; length: 15; D: TRBD1; size: few; J: TRBJ1-5
CDR3: CASSPWTGTSGYGYTF; DNA: TGTGCCAGCAGCCCTTGGACAGGGACGTCGGGCTATGGCTACACCTTC; V: TRBV7-6; length: 16; D: TRBD1; size: NA; J: TRBJ1-2
CDR3: CASSQGVTANTEAFF; DNA: TGTGCCAGCAGCCAAGGGGTCACAGCCAACACTGAAGCTTTCTTT; V: TRBV3-1/TRBV3-2; length: 15; D: NA; size: NA; J: TRBJ1-1
CDR3: CASGLVGGTDEQFF; DNA: TGTGCTAGTGGTTTGGTGGGAGGGACCGATGAGCAGTTCTTC; V: TRBV12-5; length: 14; D: TRBD2; size: NA; J: TRBJ2-1
CDR3: CASKGRDSYEQYF; DNA: TGTGCCAGCAAAGGTCGGGACTCTTACGAGCAGTACTTC; V: TRBV6-5; length: 13; D: NA; size: NA; J: TRBJ2-7
CDR3: CASSLFGSGTNEQFF; DNA: TGCGCCAGCAGCTTGTTCGGTAGCGGGACCAATGAGCAGTTCTTC; V: TRBV5-1; length: 15; D: TRBD2; size: NA; J: TRBJ2-1
CDR3: CAWSVRSGTRRYTEAFF; DNA: TGTGCCTGGAGTGTACGTAGCGGGACACGCCGGTACACTGAAGCTTTCTTT; V: TRBV30; length: 17; D: NA; size: NA; J: TRBJ1-1
CDR3: CASSLGNRAGTEAFF; DNA: TGTGCCAGCAGCTTAGGGAACAGGGCAGGCACTGAAGCTTTCTTT; V: TRBV11-2; length: 15; D: NA; size: NA; J: TRBJ1-1
CDR3: CASSLGGTDYGYTF; DNA: TGCGCCAGCAGCTTGGGTGGGACAGACTATGGCTACACCTTC; V: TRBV5-1; length: 14; D: TRBD1; size: NA; J: TRBJ1-2
CDR3: CASSRTGGWTEAFF; DNA: TGTGCCAGCAGCCGAACAGGGGGCTGGACTGAAGCTTTCTTT; V: TRBV5-5; length: 14; D: TRBD1; size: few; J: TRBJ1-1
CDR3: CSVENTNYGYTF; DNA: TGCAGCGTTGAGAACACCAACTATGGCTACACCTTC; V: TRBV29-1; length: 12; D: NA; size: NA; J: TRBJ1-2
CDR3: CASSGQKTANTGELFF; DNA: TGTGCCAGCAGCGGTCAAAAGACAGCGAACACCGGGGAGCTGTTTTTT; V: TRBV2; length: 16; D: NA; size: NA; J: TRBJ2-2